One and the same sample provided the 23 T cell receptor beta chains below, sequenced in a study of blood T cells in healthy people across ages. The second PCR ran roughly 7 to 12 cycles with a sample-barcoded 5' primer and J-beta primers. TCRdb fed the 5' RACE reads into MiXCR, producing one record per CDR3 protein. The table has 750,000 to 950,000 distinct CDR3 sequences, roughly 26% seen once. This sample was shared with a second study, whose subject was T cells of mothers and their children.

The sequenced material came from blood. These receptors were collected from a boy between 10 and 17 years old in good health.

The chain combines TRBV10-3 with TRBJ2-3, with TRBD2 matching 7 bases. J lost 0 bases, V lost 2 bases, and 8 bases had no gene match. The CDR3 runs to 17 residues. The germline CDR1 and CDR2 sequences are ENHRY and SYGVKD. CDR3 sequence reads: CAISELSRGGSTDTQYF. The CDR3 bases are TGTGCCATCAGTGAGCTATCCCGCGGGGGTAGCACAGATACGCAGTATTTT.

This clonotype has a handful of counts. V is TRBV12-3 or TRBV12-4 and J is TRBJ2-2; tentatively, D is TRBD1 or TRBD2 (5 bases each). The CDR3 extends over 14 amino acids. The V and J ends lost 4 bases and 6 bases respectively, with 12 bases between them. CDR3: CASSWDPRAGELFF. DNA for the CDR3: TGTGCCAGCAGTTGGGACCCGAGGGCCGGGGAGCTGTTTTTT.

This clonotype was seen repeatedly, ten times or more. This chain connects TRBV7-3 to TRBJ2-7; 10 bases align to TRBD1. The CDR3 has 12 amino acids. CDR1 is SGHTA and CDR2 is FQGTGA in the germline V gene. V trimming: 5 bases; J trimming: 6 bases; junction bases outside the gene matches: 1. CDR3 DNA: TGTGCCAGCAGCCGGACAGGGGGCGAGCAGTACTTC. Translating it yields CASSRTGGEQYF.

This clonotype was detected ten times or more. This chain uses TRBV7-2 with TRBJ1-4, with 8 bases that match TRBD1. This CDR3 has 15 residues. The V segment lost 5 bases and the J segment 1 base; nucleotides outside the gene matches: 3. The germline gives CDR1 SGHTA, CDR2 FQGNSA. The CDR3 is CASSDRGGTNEKLFF. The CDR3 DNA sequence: TGTGCCAGCAGCGACAGGGGTGGAACTAATGAAAAACTGTTTTTT.

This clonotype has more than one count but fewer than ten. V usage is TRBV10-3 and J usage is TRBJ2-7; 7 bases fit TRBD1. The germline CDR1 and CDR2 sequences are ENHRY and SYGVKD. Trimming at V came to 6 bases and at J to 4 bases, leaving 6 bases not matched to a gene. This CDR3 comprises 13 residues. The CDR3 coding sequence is TGTGCCATCAGACACAGGGGTGGGTACGAGCAGTACTTC. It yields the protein CAIRHRGGYEQYF.

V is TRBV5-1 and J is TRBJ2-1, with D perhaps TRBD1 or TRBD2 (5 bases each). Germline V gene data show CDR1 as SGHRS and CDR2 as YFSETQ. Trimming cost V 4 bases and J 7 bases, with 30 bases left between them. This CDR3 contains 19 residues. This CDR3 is CASSPFRDRHPGRRNEQFF. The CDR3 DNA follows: TGCGCCAGCAGCCCATTCCGGGACCGACATCCGGGGCGTAGGAATGAGCAGTTCTTC.

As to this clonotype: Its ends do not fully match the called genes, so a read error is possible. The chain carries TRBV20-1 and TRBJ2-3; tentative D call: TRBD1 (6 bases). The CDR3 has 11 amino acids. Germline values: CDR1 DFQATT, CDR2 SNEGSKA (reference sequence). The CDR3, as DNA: TGTGCAGGGGAGCGAACAGATACGCAGTATTTT. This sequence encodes CAGERTDTQYF.

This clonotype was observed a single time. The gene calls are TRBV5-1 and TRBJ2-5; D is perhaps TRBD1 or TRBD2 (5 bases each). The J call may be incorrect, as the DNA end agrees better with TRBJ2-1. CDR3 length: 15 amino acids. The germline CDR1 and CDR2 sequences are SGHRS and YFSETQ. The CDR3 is CASSFISSRVNEQFF. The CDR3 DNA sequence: TGCGCCAGCAGCTTTATCTCTAGCAGGGTCAATGAGCAGTTCTTC.

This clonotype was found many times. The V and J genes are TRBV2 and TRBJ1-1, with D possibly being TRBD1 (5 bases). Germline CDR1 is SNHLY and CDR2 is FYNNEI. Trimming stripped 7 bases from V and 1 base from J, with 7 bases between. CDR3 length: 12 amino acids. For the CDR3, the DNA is TGTGCCAGCAATAGGGGGAACACTGAAGCTTTCTTT. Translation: CASNRGNTEAFF.

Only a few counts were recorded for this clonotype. CDR3 sequence: CASSLGDRAYETQYF. The CDR3 nucleotides read TGTGCCAGCAGTTTGGGAGACAGGGCGTATGAGACCCAGTACTTC. The chain carries TRBV12-3 or TRBV12-4 and TRBJ2-5; 7 nucleotides match TRBD1. The CDR3 extends over 15 amino acids. J lost 5 bases, V lost 3 bases, and 9 bases had no gene match.

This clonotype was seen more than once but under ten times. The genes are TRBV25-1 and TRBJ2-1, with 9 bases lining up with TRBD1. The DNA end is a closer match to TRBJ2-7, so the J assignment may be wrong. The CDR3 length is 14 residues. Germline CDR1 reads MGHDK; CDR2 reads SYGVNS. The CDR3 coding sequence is TGTGCCAGCAGCCCCTTTGACAGGGGGGACGAGCAGTACTTC. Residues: CASSPFDRGDEQYF.

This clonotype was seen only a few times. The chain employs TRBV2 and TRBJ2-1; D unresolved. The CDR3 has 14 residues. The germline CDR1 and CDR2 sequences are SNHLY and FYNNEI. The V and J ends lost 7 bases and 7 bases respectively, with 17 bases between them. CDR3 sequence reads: CASIPTALGNEQFF. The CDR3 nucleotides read TGTGCCAGCATCCCCACGGCCTTGGGGAATGAGCAGTTCTTC.

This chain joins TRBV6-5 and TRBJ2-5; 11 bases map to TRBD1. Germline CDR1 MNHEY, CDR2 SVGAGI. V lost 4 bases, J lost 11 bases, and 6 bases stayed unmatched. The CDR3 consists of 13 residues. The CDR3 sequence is CASSCRDRGEQYF. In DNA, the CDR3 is TGTGCCAGCAGTTGTAGGGACAGGGGGGAGCAGTACTTC.

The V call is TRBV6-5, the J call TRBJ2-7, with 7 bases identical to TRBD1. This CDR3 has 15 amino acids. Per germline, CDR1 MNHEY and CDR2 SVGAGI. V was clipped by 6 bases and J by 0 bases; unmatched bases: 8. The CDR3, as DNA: TGTGCCAGCAGAGCTAAGACAGGGCTCTCCTACGAGCAGTACTTC. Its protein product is CASRAKTGLSYEQYF.

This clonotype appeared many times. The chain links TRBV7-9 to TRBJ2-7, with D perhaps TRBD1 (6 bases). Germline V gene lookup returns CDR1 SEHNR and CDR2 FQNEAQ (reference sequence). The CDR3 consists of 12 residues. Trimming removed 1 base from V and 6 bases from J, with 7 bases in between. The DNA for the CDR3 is TGTGCCAGCAGCTTAGGGACAGCCGAGCAGTACTTC. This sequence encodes CASSLGTAEQYF.

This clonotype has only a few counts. Here the CDR3 DNA reads TGCGCCAGCAGCTTAGCCGAGGGCACAGATACGCAGTATTTT. It encodes CASSLAEGTDTQYF. The V gene is TRBV5-1, the J gene TRBJ2-3; no definite D call. This CDR3 spans 14 amino acids. CDR1 is SGHRS, CDR2 YFSETQ, per germline. V lost 2 bases and J 1 base, leaving 8 bases between the germline ends.

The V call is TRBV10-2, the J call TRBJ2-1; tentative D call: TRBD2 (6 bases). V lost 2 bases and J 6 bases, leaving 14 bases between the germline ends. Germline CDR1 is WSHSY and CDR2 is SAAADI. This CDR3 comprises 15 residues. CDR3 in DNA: TGCGCCAGCAGTGAGCTTCACGTGGGGGGCAATGAGCAGTTCTTC. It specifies CASSELHVGGNEQFF.

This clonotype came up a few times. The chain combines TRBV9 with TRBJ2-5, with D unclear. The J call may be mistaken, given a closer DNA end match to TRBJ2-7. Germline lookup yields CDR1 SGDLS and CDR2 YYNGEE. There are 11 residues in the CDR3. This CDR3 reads CASLPLDEQYF. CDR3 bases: TGTGCCAGCCTCCCCTTGGACGAGCAGTACTTC.

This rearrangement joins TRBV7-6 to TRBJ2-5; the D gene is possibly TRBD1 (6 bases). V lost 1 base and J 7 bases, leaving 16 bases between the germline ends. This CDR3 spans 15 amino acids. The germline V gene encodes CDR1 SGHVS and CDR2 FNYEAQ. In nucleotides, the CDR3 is TGTGCCAGCAGCTTAGAGTCAGGGGCAGCGAGGACCCAGTACTTC. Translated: CASSLESGAARTQYF. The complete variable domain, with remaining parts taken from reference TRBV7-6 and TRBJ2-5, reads GAGVSQSPRYKVTKRGQDVALRCDPISGHVSLYWYRQALGQGPEFLTYFNYEAQQDKSGLPNDRFSAERPEGSISTLTIQRTEQRDSAMYRCASSLESGAARTQYFGPGTRLLVL.

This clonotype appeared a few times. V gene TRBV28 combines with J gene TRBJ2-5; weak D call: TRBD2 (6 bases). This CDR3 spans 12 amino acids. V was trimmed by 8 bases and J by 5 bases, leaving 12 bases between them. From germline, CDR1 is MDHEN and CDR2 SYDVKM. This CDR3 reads CASGGTRETQYF. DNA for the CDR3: TGTGCCAGCGGGGGGACCAGGGAGACCCAGTACTTC.

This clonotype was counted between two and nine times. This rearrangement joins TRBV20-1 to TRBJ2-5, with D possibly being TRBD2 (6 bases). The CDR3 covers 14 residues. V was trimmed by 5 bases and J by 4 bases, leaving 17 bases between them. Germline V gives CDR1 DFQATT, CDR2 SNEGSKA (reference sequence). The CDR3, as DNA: TGCAGTGCTTCCGGGACGCCGGAGGGAGAGACCCAGTACTTC. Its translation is CSASGTPEGETQYF.

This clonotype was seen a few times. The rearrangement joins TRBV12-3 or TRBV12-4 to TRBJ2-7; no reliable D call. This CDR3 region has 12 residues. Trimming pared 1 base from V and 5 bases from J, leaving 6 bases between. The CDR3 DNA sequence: TGTGCCAGCAGTTTAGTTGTGCACGAGCAGTACTTC. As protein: CASSLVVHEQYF.

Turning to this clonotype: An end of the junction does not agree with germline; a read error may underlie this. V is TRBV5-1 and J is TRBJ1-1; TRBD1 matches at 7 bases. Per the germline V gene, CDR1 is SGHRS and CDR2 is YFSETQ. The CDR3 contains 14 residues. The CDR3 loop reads CASSSAQGNIEAFF. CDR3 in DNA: TGCGCCAGCAGCTCGGCACAGGGGAACATTGAAGCTTTCTTT.